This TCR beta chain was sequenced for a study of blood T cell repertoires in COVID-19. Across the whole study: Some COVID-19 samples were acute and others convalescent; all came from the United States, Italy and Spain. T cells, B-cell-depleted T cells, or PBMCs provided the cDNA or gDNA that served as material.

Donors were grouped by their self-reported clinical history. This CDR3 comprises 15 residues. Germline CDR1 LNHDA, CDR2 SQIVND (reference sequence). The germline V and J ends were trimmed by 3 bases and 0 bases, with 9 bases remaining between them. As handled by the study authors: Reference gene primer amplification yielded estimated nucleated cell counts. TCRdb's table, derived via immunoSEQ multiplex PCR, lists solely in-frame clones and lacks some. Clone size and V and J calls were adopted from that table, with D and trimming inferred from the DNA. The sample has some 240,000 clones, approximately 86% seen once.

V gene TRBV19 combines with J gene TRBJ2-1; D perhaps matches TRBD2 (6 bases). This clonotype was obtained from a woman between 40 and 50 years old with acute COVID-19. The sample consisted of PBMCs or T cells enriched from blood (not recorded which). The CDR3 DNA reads TGTGCCAGTAGTATGCACGGGAGCTCCTACAATGAGCAGTTCTTC. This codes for CASSMHGSSYNEQFF.